This TCR beta chain appears in the sequencing data of a study of cytomegalovirus exposure and HLA in healthy donors. Both 60 Vbeta primers and 13 Jbeta primers went into the PCR. Assay: immunoSEQ multiplex PCR; the TCRdb copy retains only in-frame clones and omits some. The table lists approximately 100,000 clones, with 0.59% in the top ten. Healthy bone marrow donors made up the cohort. The study, taken as a whole, reports: Previously analyzed data showed that most TCR beta V segments were productive at a frequency of about 87% or about 30%. The likely explanation for a cluster of highly shared sequence variants was sequencing artifact.

As for this clone: Its target is not known.

V was pared by 2 bases and J by 6 bases, with 7 bases of the junction left unmatched. The CDR3 is made up of 15 amino acids. Germline CDR1 and CDR2: MGHRA and YSYEKL. The material sequenced was PBMCs. The receptor was isolated from a man aged 50-59 years in good health and CMV-seronegative. This chain connects TRBV4-1 to TRBJ2-7; TRBD1 agrees at 10 bases. The DNA for the CDR3 is TGCGCCAGCAGCCAATCCGGGACAGGGGTAGGCGAGCAGTACTTC. It translates to CASSQSGTGVGEQYF.